Following are 15 T cell receptor beta chains from one sample sequenced in a study of T cells in localized non-small cell lung cancer. Method: immunoSEQ multiplex PCR; TCRdb's copy keeps in-frame clones and lacks some. The sample has about 26,000 clones; approximately 78% are singletons. The source material was peripheral blood, sampled before any cancer treatment. These receptors came from a woman aged 40 to 75 with stage I lung adenocarcinoma.

This chain joins TRBV7-2 and TRBJ1-2, with 10 bases identical to TRBD1. Germline CDR1 reads SGHTA; CDR2 reads FQGNSA. There are 14 residues in the CDR3. With V trimmed by 5 bases and J by 9 bases, 9 bases remained unmatched. CDR3 in DNA: TGTGCCAGCAGCAAAGGGACAGGGGCCCCGAGCTACACCTTC. It encodes CASSKGTGAPSYTF. Using reference TRBV7-2 and TRBJ1-2 for the parts outside the CDR3, the full variable domain is GAGVSQSPSNKVTEKGKDVELRCDPISGHTALYWYRQSLGQGLEFLIYFQGNSAPDKSGLPSDRFSAERTGGSVSTLTIQRTQQEDSAVYLCASSKGTGAPSYTFGSGTRLTVV.

V and J are TRBV7-2 and TRBJ2-3, with 7 bases that match TRBD2. J lost 0 bases, V lost 1 base, and 7 bases had no gene match. From germline, CDR1 is SGHTA and CDR2 FQGNSA. CDR3 length equals 17 residues. The CDR3 region is CASSLVTGLPSTDTQYF. Here the CDR3 DNA reads TGTGCCAGCAGCTTAGTGACGGGACTACCTAGCACAGATACGCAGTATTTT.

The rearrangement links TRBV9 to TRBJ2-1; D is unresolved. Looked up from germline, CDR1 is SGDLS and CDR2 is YYNGEE. The ends were cut back, 6 bases at V and 5 bases at J, with 15 bases in the middle. The CDR3 has 14 amino acids. CDR3 protein: CASNPSGWDNEQFF. The CDR3 region has the DNA TGTGCCAGCAACCCCAGTGGTTGGGACAATGAGCAGTTCTTC.

The chain links TRBV14 to TRBJ1-1; D gene ambiguous. The CDR3 totals 13 residues. V lost 3 bases and J 2 bases, leaving 7 bases between the germline ends. Germline loops: CDR1 SGHDN, CDR2 FVKESK. CDR3 DNA: TGTGCCAGCAGCCACGGAATAAACACTGAAGCTTTCTTT. This gives the protein CASSHGINTEAFF.

The V call is TRBV4-3, the J call TRBJ2-1; 14 bases line up with TRBD2. The CDR3 sequence is 19 residues long. Germline V gene sequence: CDR1 LGHNA, CDR2 YSLEER. The V and J ends lost 4 bases and 0 bases, in that order; junction bases with no gene match: 8. The DNA of the CDR3 is TGCGCCAGCAGCCCATCGGGACTAGCGGGGGACAGCTCCTACAATGAGCAGTTCTTC. Protein product: CASSPSGLAGDSSYNEQFF.

This clone was found a few times. The V call is TRBV12-5, the J call TRBJ1-5, with 7 positions matching TRBD1. Trimming cost V 6 bases and J 3 bases; bases outside gene matches: 2. Looked up from germline, CDR1 is LGHNT and CDR2 is FRNRAP. This CDR3 region has 13 residues. The CDR3 spells CASGGTDNQPQHF. The CDR3 nucleotides read TGTGCTAGTGGCGGGACAGACAATCAGCCCCAGCATTTT.

The V and J genes are TRBV25-1 and TRBJ1-4, with D possibly being TRBD1 (6 bases). The germline CDR1 and CDR2 sequences are MGHDK and SYGVNS. This CDR3 has 14 amino acids. V was pared by 4 bases and J by 8 bases, with 14 bases between. The CDR3 bases are TGTGCCAGCAGTGGGTCTAGGGGGAGGGAAAAACTGTTTTTT. It translates to CASSGSRGREKLFF.

The chain couples TRBV18 to TRBJ1-6; a possible D gene is TRBD1 (5 bases). The V end lost 4 bases, the J end lost 9 bases, and 19 bases lay between the germline ends. This CDR3 contains 16 residues. Germline CDR1 KGHSH, CDR2 LQKENI. CDR3 in DNA: TGTGCCAGCTCACGAGAAAGGGGCGGTCTTGTTTCACCCCTCCACTTT. The encoded protein is CASSRERGGLVSPLHF.

The chain couples TRBV15 to TRBJ1-4; D might be TRBD1 (6 bases). The V gene's germline CDR1 is LNHNV and CDR2 YYDKDF (reference sequence). The length of the CDR3 is 13 residues. Deletions cut 6 bases from V and 6 bases from J, with 11 bases between. This chain's CDR3 is CATRTRGDEKLFF. CDR3 nucleotide sequence: TGTGCCACCAGGACAAGGGGGGATGAAAAACTGTTTTTT.

The chain couples TRBV11-3 to TRBJ2-1, with 8 bases matching TRBD1. The germline V gene encodes CDR1 SGHNT and CDR2 YENEEA. The V segment lost 5 bases and the J segment 5 bases; nucleotides outside the gene matches: 8. This CDR3 contains 15 residues. CDR3 nucleotides: TGTGCCAGCAGCATACTTGGACAGGGTAACAATGAGCAGTTCTTC. Encoded protein: CASSILGQGNNEQFF. The full variable domain, its missing parts supplied by reference TRBV11-3 and TRBJ2-1, is EAGVVQSPRYKIIEKKQPVAFWCNPISGHNTLYWYLQNLGQGPELLIRYENEEAVDDSQLPKDRFSAERLKGVDSTLKIQPAELGDSAVYLCASSILGQGNNEQFFGPGTRLTVL.

The chain is built from TRBV5-5 and TRBJ2-5, with D unresolved. This CDR3 region has 14 residues. V shed 0 bases and J shed 4 bases, with 10 bases lying between them. The germline CDR1 and CDR2 sequences are SGHKS and YYEKEE (reference sequence). The CDR3 sequence is CASSLEARSETQYF. CDR3 DNA sequence: TGTGCCAGCAGCTTGGAGGCGCGCTCAGAGACCCAGTACTTC.

The chain employs TRBV6-5 and TRBJ2-1; D is undetermined. V lost 0 bases and J 4 bases, leaving 7 bases between the germline ends. CDR3 length: 14 residues. Germline lookup yields CDR1 MNHEY and CDR2 SVGAGI. The CDR3 loop reads CASSYSDGYNEQFF. DNA for the CDR3: TGTGCCAGCAGTTACTCTGACGGATACAATGAGCAGTTCTTC.

In regard to this clone: Other nucleotide sequences from this sample produce the same CDR3. This sequence joins TRBV4-1 and TRBJ2-5; D is unresolved. Per germline, CDR1 MGHRA and CDR2 YSYEKL. V lost 0 bases, J lost 1 base, and 9 bases lay in between. The CDR3 is 15 residues long. Here the CDR3 reads CASSQDRIGQETQYF. CDR3 in DNA: TGCGCCAGCAGCCAAGATCGCATCGGCCAAGAGACCCAGTACTTC.

CDR3 loop: CASGPLTPGYGYTF. CDR3 DNA: TGTGCCAGCGGACCACTAACCCCAGGCTATGGCTACACCTTC. This chain uses TRBV2 with TRBJ1-2; D call uncertain. Per germline, CDR1 SNHLY and CDR2 FYNNEI. V was cut by 8 bases and J by 4 bases, with 17 bases left in between. The CDR3 consists of 14 residues.

The chain recombines TRBV30 with TRBJ1-2; D remains ambiguous. The CDR3 spans 11 residues. Deletions cut 1 base from V and 2 bases from J, with 2 bases between. CDR1 is GTSNPN, CDR2 SVGIG, per germline (reference sequence). This CDR3 reads CAWSANYGYTF. CDR3 sequence (DNA): TGTGCCTGGAGTGCGAACTATGGCTACACCTTC.